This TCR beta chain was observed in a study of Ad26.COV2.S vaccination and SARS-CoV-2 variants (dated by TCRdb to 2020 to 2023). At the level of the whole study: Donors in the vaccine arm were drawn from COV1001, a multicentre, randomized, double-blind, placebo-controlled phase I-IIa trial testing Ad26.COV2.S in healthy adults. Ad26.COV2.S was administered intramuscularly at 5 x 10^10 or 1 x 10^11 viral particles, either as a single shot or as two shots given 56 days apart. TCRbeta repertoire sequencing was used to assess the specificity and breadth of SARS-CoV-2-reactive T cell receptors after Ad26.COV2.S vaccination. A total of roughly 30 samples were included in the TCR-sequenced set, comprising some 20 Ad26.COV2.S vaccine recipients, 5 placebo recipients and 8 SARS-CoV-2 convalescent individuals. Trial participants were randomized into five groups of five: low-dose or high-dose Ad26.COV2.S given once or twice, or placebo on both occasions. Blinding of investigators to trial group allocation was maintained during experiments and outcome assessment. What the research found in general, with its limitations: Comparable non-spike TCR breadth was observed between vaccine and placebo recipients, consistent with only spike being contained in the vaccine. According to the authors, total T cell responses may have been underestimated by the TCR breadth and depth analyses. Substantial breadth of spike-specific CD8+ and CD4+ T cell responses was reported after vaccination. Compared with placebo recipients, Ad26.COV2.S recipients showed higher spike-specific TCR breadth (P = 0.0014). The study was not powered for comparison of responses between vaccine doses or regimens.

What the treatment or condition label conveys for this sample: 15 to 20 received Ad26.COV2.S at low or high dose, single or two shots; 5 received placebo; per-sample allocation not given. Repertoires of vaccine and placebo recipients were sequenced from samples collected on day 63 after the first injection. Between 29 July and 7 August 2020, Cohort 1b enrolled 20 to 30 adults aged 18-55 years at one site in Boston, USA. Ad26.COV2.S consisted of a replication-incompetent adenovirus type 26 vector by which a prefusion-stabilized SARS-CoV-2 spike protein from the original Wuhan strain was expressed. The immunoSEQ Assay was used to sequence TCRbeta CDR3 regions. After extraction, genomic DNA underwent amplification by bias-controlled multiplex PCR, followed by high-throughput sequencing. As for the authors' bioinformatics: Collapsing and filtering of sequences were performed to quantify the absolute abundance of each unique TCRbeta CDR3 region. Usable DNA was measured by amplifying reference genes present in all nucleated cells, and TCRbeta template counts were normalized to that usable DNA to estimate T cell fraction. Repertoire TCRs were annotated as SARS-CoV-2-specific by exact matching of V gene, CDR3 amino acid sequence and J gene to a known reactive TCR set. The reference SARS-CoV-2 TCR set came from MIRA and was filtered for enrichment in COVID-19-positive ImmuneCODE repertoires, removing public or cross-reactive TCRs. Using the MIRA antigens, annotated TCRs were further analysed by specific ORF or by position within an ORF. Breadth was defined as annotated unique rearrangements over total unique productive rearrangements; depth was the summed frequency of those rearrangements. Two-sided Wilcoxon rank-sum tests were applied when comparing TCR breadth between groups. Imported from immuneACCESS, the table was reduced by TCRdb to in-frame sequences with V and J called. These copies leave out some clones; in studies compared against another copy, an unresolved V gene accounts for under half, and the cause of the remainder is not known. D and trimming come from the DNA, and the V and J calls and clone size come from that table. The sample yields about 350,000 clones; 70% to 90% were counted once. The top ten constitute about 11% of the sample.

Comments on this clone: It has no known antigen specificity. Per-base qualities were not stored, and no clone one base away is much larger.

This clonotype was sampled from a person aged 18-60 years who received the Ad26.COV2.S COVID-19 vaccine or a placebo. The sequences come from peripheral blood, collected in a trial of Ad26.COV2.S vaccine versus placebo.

CDR3 sequence: CASSQGEGSGYTF. The bases are TGCGCCAGCAGCCAAGGAGAGGGGAGTGGCTACACCTTC. The sequence joins TRBV4-1 to TRBJ1-2; a weak D assignment points to TRBD1 (5 bases agree). The germline V gene yields MGHRA for CDR1 and YSYEKL for CDR2. The CDR3 numbers 13 residues from cysteine through phenylalanine. Only CDR3 DNA is held: 39 bases, read in frame from base 1. V sheds 1 base and J sheds 7 bases, leaving 10 bases between their ends.